This TCR beta chain was captured in a study of T cells expressing NK-cell markers. CDR3 length: 15 residues. Per the germline V gene, CDR1 is SNHLY and CDR2 is FYNNEI. Generation of TCR beta cDNA was performed by 5'RACE template switching incorporating UMIs. TCRdb re-called the 5' RACE reads and gives one entry per CDR3 protein, without DNA. Its table records about 450,000 distinct CDR3 sequences. Findings of the study overall: About six donors carried dominant NKG2C+ clonotypes that made up about 1.0-8% of their CD8+ T cells. Topping the CD3+CD56-NKG2C+ fraction as well were these clonotypes, in a few donors.

Turning to this clonotype: Its target is not known.

The chain employs TRBV2 and TRBJ1-2; absent DNA, TCRdb's TRBD1 call cannot be checked. This sequence was found in a woman between 18 and 70 years old in good health. Sequenced sample: blood T cells: a sorted CD56 or NKG2C T cell subset, CD4+ or CD8+ T cells, or bulk PBMC T cells (not recorded which). This CDR3 reads CASSEVTGSTYGYTF.